Below, 30 T cell receptor beta chains from the same sample are listed, as sequenced in a study of human T cells and chemical hapten exposure. Each CDR3 protein is one row after TCRdb ran MiXCR on the RACE reads. The sample lists around 300,000 distinct CDR3 sequences; about 5% were seen once. Time point defined: pre-sensitization, week 0. Treatment here: therapeutic diphenylcyclopropenone sensitization with weekly scalp DPC. Sequencing was performed on whole blood, taken in connection with sensitization to the hapten diphenylcyclopropenone (DPC). These receptors came from a woman aged 18 to 35 with alopecia areata. Some clones in this sample may be carry-over from other donors' samples.

This clonotype was detected many times. The V and J genes are TRBV4-3 and TRBJ2-1; D remains unclear. Germline lookup yields CDR1 LGHNA and CDR2 YSLEER. The CDR3 runs to 19 residues. Trimming took 2 bases from V and 3 from J, leaving 23 bases between them. CDR3 sequence (DNA): TGCGCCAGCAGCCAACGGGTATGTCATACCCCCTCTAACTACAATGAGCAGTTCTTC. Protein product: CASSQRVCHTPSNYNEQFF.

The gene calls are TRBV25-1 and TRBJ2-7; D is uncertain. The CDR3 contains 12 residues. Trimming shortened V by 4 bases and J by 3 bases, and 7 bases separated the two germline ends. Germline V CDR1 and CDR2: MGHDK, SYGVNS. CDR3 nucleotides: TGTGCCAGCAGTGGATTTAACTACGAGCAGTACTTC. It is translated as CASSGFNYEQYF.

V usage is TRBV20-1 and J usage is TRBJ1-2, with D possibly TRBD1 on 5 matching bases. Trimming cost V 5 bases and J 10 bases, with 17 bases left between them. The CDR3 is 12 amino acids. Looked up from germline, CDR1 is DFQATT and CDR2 is SNEGSKA (reference sequence). The CDR3, as DNA: TGCAGTGCTCCATCCTGGGGGGGTGACTACACCTTC. Translating gives CSAPSWGGDYTF.

The sample holds many counts of this clonotype. The gene calls are TRBV7-2 and TRBJ1-4, with a possible D match to TRBD1 (6 bases). This CDR3 contains 16 residues. The V gene lost 5 bases and the J gene lost 1 base, with 14 bases spanning the gap. Germline assignment: CDR1 SGHTA and CDR2 FQGNSA. This chain's CDR3 is CASSLRQALTNEKLFF. The CDR3 region has the DNA TGTGCCAGCAGCCTCCGACAGGCTCTAACTAATGAAAAACTGTTTTTT.

The chain's CDR3 is CASSELGGGASTQYF. CDR3 nucleotides: TGTGCCAGCAGTGAACTGGGCGGGGGGGCCTCCACGCAGTATTTT. The rearrangement uses TRBV6-1 and TRBJ2-3; 9 bases are a match to TRBD2. Looked up from germline, CDR1 is MNHNS and CDR2 is SASEGT. The CDR3 totals 15 residues. Losses at the gene ends were 2 bases for V and 9 bases for J; bases not matched to a gene: 9.

The chain carries TRBV7-3 and TRBJ1-1; D may be TRBD1 (6 bases). V was trimmed by 2 bases and J by 2 bases, leaving 12 bases between them. The CDR3 runs 15 residues. Per the germline V gene, CDR1 is SGHTA and CDR2 is FQGTGA. The CDR3 reads CASSLGGRENTEAFF. DNA for the CDR3: TGTGCCAGCAGCTTAGGGGGCCGCGAAAACACTGAAGCTTTCTTT.

The chain links TRBV20-1 to TRBJ2-7; TRBD2 aligns across 10 bases. CDR1 is DFQATT, CDR2 SNEGSKA, per germline (reference sequence). The CDR3 runs to 15 residues. The junction had 12 bases not matched to a gene; V was cut back by 6 bases and J by 4 bases. CDR3 bases: TGCAGTGCAGGGGAGGATAGCGGGGGGCCTTACGAGCAGTACTTC. It encodes CSAGEDSGGPYEQYF.

A few counts support this clonotype. The chain uses TRBV20-1 and TRBJ2-6; no definite D call. CDR3 length: 13 residues. Trimming shortened V by 5 bases and J by 4 bases, and 9 bases separated the two germline ends. Germline loops: CDR1 DFQATT, CDR2 SNEGSKA (reference sequence). CDR3 in amino acids: CSALVLGANVLTF. CDR3 DNA sequence: TGCAGTGCTCTCGTTTTGGGGGCCAACGTCCTGACTTTC.

This clonotype was observed a handful of times. The chain is built from TRBV14 and TRBJ2-7, with D possibly being TRBD1 (6 bases). This CDR3 contains 17 residues. CDR1 SGHDN and CDR2 FVKESK come from the germline V gene. V was clipped by 3 bases and J by 5 bases, with 23 bases between them. CDR3 bases: TGTGCCAGCAGCCAGACCTACAGGGAGATTTATACGGACGAGCAGTACTTC. This gives the protein CASSQTYREIYTDEQYF. The full variable domain, with the rest looked up from reference TRBV14 and TRBJ2-7, is EAGVTQFPSHSVIEKGQTVTLRCDPISGHDNLYWYRRVMGKEIKFLLHFVKESKQDESGMPNNRFLAERTGGTYSTLKVQPAELEDSGVYFCASSQTYREIYTDEQYFGPGTRLTVT.

This chain uses TRBV6-2 or TRBV6-3 with TRBJ1-6; no reliable D call. The CDR3 consists of 15 residues. V was clipped by 5 bases and J by 4 bases, with 12 bases between them. CDR1 and CDR2 from the germline V gene are MNHEY and SVGEGT. The CDR3 reads CASSPDGFYNSPLHF. CDR3 nucleotide sequence: TGTGCCAGCAGTCCGGACGGATTTTATAATTCACCCCTCCACTTT.

This clonotype was observed many times. V is TRBV9 and J is TRBJ1-1, with D perhaps TRBD1 (6 bases). Germline CDR1 reads SGDLS; CDR2 reads YYNGEE. V lost 4 bases and J lost 4, with 14 bases in between. This CDR3 is 14 amino acids long. In DNA form, the CDR3 reads TGTGCCAGCAGCCCTCTAGGGGGGCCCACTGAAGCTTTCTTT. This encodes CASSPLGGPTEAFF.

This clonotype was observed many times. The chain couples TRBV6-2 or TRBV6-3 to TRBJ1-1; D is uncertain. V lost 0 bases and J lost 0, with 17 bases in between. CDR3 length equals 18 residues. Per germline, CDR1 MNHEY and CDR2 SVGEGT. CDR3 sequence (DNA): TGTGCCAGCAGTTACTCCTGGCAGCGGATCGGTGTGAACACTGAAGCTTTCTTT. This translates into CASSYSWQRIGVNTEAFF.

This clonotype was counted at least ten times. This chain joins TRBV12-3 or TRBV12-4 and TRBJ1-5, with 7 positions matching TRBD1. J was trimmed by 4 bases and V by 7 bases; bases with no gene match: 28. The CDR3 is 21 amino acids. DNA of the CDR3: TGTGCCAGCAAATTTTCTACCACCGGGACAGAGGTCCCGGATAGGAATCAGCCCCAGCATTTT. Protein: CASKFSTTGTEVPDRNQPQHF.

The gene calls are TRBV7-6 and TRBJ1-6, with D possibly matching TRBD1 (5 bases). CDR1 SGHVS and CDR2 FNYEAQ come from the germline V gene. CDR3 size: 18 residues. Deletions cut 1 base from V and 7 bases from J, with 20 bases between. The CDR3 region is CASSLVHGTATKNSPLHF. The CDR3 DNA reads as TGTGCCAGCAGCTTAGTCCACGGGACCGCTACTAAAAATTCACCCCTCCACTTT.

This clonotype was detected a few times. The chain has TRBV5-1 and TRBJ1-2; no firm D call. This CDR3 is 15 amino acids long. CDR1 and CDR2 (germline): SGHRS, YFSETQ. Trimming left V 4 bases short and J 4 bases short, with 17 bases between. Here the CDR3 reads CASSNGEALGYGYTF. CDR3 sequence (DNA): TGCGCCAGCAGCAACGGGGAGGCGCTGGGCTATGGCTACACCTTC.

This clonotype was detected ten times or more. This sequence joins TRBV7-3 and TRBJ1-2; tentatively, D is TRBD1 (6 bases). This CDR3 has 14 amino acids. V gave up 0 bases and J gave up 5 bases, with 10 bases separating them. The germline V gene encodes CDR1 SGHTA and CDR2 FQGTGA. CDR3 bases: TGTGCCAGCAGCTTAACTGCAGGGGAGTATGGCTACACCTTC. It encodes CASSLTAGEYGYTF.

This clonotype has more than one count but fewer than ten. The V gene is TRBV6-2 or TRBV6-3, the J gene TRBJ1-5; no firm D call. The CDR3 runs to 16 residues. Trimming removed 2 bases from V and 5 bases from J, with 16 bases in between. The germline gives CDR1 MNHEY, CDR2 SVGEGT. The CDR3 bases are TGTGCCAGCAGTTACCTCATAACTAACTTTGATCAGCCCCAGCATTTT. Translating gives CASSYLITNFDQPQHF.

In its sample, this clonotype was seen a few times. This chain joins TRBV6-2 or TRBV6-3 and TRBJ2-3; D is possibly TRBD2 (5 bases). The germline V and J ends were trimmed by 0 bases and 8 bases, with 9 bases remaining between them. The CDR3 spans 13 residues. Germline V gives CDR1 MNHEY, CDR2 SVGEGT. The CDR3 DNA reads TGTGCCAGCAGTTACTCGTTCCGGGGTACGCAGTATTTT. Protein: CASSYSFRGTQYF.

This clonotype appeared many times. The V and J genes are TRBV28 and TRBJ2-5, with 8 bases lining up with TRBD2. V lost 2 bases and J lost 5; bases outside the gene matches: 4. CDR1 MDHEN and CDR2 SYDVKM come from the germline V gene. CDR3 length: 14 residues. CDR3 sequence: CASSLDSGVETQYF. CDR3 bases: TGTGCCAGCAGTTTAGATAGCGGGGTGGAGACCCAGTACTTC.

The CDR3 region is CASSLSPQGVENIQYF. The DNA for the CDR3 is TGTGCCAGCAGTTTATCCCCCCAGGGGGTAGAAAACATTCAGTACTTC. V and J are TRBV27 and TRBJ2-4; 7 bases align to TRBD1. The CDR3 totals 16 residues. The ends lost 0 bases at V and 5 bases at J; junction bases unmatched: 7. Germline V lookup: CDR1 MNHEY, CDR2 SMNVEV (reference sequence).

This clonotype was recorded a few times. CDR3 sequence reads: CASSQVRDANTGELFF. DNA for the CDR3: TGCGCCAGCAGCCAAGTCAGAGATGCGAACACCGGGGAGCTGTTTTTT. The J gene is TRBJ2-2, the V gene TRBV4-3; D unclear. Trimming removed 1 base from V and 0 bases from J, with 9 bases in between. CDR1 and CDR2 (germline): LGHNA, YSLEER. The CDR3 has 16 residues.

This clonotype was recorded a few times. The chain carries TRBV4-1 and TRBJ1-5; D gene ambiguous. The CDR3 is made up of 14 amino acids. V lost 0 bases, J lost 4 bases, and 7 bases lay in between. Germline CDR1 reads MGHRA; CDR2 reads YSYEKL. CDR3 nucleotide sequence: TGCGCCAGCAGCCAAGATTCGGGGAATCAGCCCCAGCATTTT. This gives the protein CASSQDSGNQPQHF.

In the case of this clonotype: A much larger clone sits a single nucleotide away, making a read error possible. DNA of the CDR3: TGTGCCAGCAGTGAAACAGGGTACCCACCCCTCCACTTT. This codes for CASSETGYPPLHF. The chain joins TRBV6-5 to TRBJ1-6; a weak D match, TRBD1 (6 bases). The ends were cut back, 5 bases at V and 11 bases at J, with 13 bases in the middle. The germline V gene has CDR1 MNHEY and CDR2 SVGAGI. The CDR3 covers 13 residues.

There are many counts of this clonotype. CDR3 amino acids: CASSLVAGSGTGELFF. The CDR3 DNA follows: TGTGCCAGCAGCTTAGTAGCGGGGTCGGGTACCGGGGAGCTGTTTTTT. This chain connects TRBV7-2 to TRBJ2-2, with TRBD2 matching over 8 bases. The CDR3 spans 16 residues. Germline CDR1 reads SGHTA; CDR2 reads FQGNSA. Trimming removed 1 base from V and 5 bases from J; junction bases left unmatched: 6.

V is TRBV18 and J is TRBJ1-5, with D possibly being TRBD1 (6 bases). Germline CDR1 KGHSH, CDR2 LQKENI. This CDR3 has 15 amino acids. With 3 bases removed from V and 3 bases from J, the gap between germline ends came to 12 bases. Here the CDR3 reads CASSPPGANNQPQHF. The CDR3 DNA reads TGTGCCAGCTCACCCCCAGGGGCCAACAATCAGCCCCAGCATTTT.

This clonotype showed up just a few times. The rearrangement uses TRBV20-1 and TRBJ2-3, with D possibly TRBD2 on 6 matching bases. The CDR3 is 15 amino acids. With 3 bases removed from V and 1 base from J, the gap between germline ends came to 14 bases. Looked up from germline, CDR1 is DFQATT and CDR2 is SNEGSKA (reference sequence). The CDR3 nucleotides are TGCAGTGCTAGGTACCAACCGGGGGGCACAGATACGCAGTATTTT. It translates to CSARYQPGGTDTQYF.

This clonotype was counted a few times. V usage is TRBV7-2 and J usage is TRBJ2-5, with TRBD2 as a possible D gene (7 bases). CDR1 and CDR2 (germline): SGHTA, FQGNSA. V shed 5 bases and J shed 5 bases, with 18 bases lying between them. The CDR3 is 15 amino acids. The CDR3 sequence is CASSAPPGGVETQYF. The CDR3 DNA sequence: TGTGCCAGCAGCGCCCCCCCGGGGGGCGTCGAGACCCAGTACTTC.

This clonotype was seen ten or more times. This rearrangement joins TRBV4-2 to TRBJ1-5, with D possibly TRBD1 on 5 matching bases. The CDR3 is 17 residues long. CDR1 and CDR2 from the germline V gene are LGHNA and YNFKEQ. V gave up 0 bases and J gave up 4 bases, with 16 bases separating them. The CDR3 protein is CASSQEEGVGPNQPQHF. DNA of the CDR3: TGTGCCAGCAGCCAAGAAGAGGGAGTGGGGCCGAATCAGCCCCAGCATTTT.

This clonotype was seen more than once but under ten times. This chain connects TRBV4-3 to TRBJ1-2; TRBD1 matches at 10 bases. The germline V gene has CDR1 LGHNA and CDR2 YSLEER. Trimming cost V 0 bases and J 8 bases; bases outside gene matches: 21. This CDR3 has 20 residues. For the CDR3, the DNA is TGCGCCAGCAGCCAAGATTTATCGACAGGGGGCGCAGGAGCAGGCGGCGGCTACACCTTC. It codes for CASSQDLSTGGAGAGGGYTF.

This clonotype appeared a few times. This sequence joins TRBV5-1 and TRBJ2-3, with 7 bases matching TRBD2. This CDR3 spans 16 amino acids. V gave up 0 bases and J gave up 4 bases; unmatched junction bases: 8. The germline V gene encodes CDR1 SGHRS and CDR2 YFSETQ. CDR3 sequence reads: CASSLAPGGRADTQYF. In DNA form, the CDR3 reads TGCGCCAGCAGCTTGGCCCCGGGGGGAAGGGCAGATACGCAGTATTTT. Using reference TRBV5-1 and TRBJ2-3 for the parts outside the CDR3, the full variable domain is KAGVTQTPRYLIKTRGQQVTLSCSPISGHRSVSWYQQTPGQGLQFLFEYFSETQRNKGNFPGRFSGRQFSNSRSEMNVSTLELGDSALYLCASSLAPGGRADTQYFGPGTRLTVL.